The clone carrying this TCR beta chain occurred once. Assay used: immunoSEQ multiplex PCR; TCRdb lists only in-frame clones, some missing. This sample has some 140,000 clones, with 70% to 90% found just once. This specimen belongs to a study of T cell responses to AZD1222 COVID-19 vaccine. V was cut by 6 bases and J by 4 bases, with 18 bases left in between. CDR3 size: 15 residues. CDR1 is ENHRY and CDR2 is SYGVKD in the germline V gene. The receptor was isolated from an adult in good health. The chain joins TRBV10-3 to TRBJ1-1; D gene unclear. Sample: peripheral blood, taken on day 0 of MenACWY control vaccination. The CDR3 bases are TGTGCCATCAGATGGACGGTGATGGATGGCACTGAAGCTTTCTTT. It translates to CAIRWTVMDGTEAFF.